This T cell receptor beta chain was sequenced in a study of blood T cell repertoires in COVID-19. Study in general: Material from acute and convalescent COVID-19 was sourced from the United States, Italy and Spain.

As processed by the authors: From reference gene primer amplification, estimates of nucleated cell counts were derived. Clones were sequenced by immunoSEQ multiplex PCR, and TCRdb holds only the in-frame ones, with some missing. The V and J calls and clone size are taken from that table; D and trimming were inferred from the DNA. The table includes 300,000 or so clones, around 87% detected once. With regard to this clone: Different DNA sequences within this sample yield the same CDR3.

The source material was peripheral blood. This clonotype originated in a man between 70 and 80 years old with acute or convalescent COVID-19.

The CDR3 DNA reads as TGTGCCAGCAGCGTAGGACAGGGAGGCGAGCAGTACTTC. The encoded protein is CASSVGQGGEQYF. The rearrangement links TRBV9 to TRBJ2-7; D might be TRBD1 (7 bases). Trimming stripped 0 bases from V and 6 bases from J, with 10 bases between. The germline gives CDR1 SGDLS, CDR2 YYNGEE. The CDR3 contains 13 residues.